Presented here are 20 T cell receptor beta chains from one specimen sequenced in a study of shared clonotypes between healthy human individuals (dated by TCRdb to the early 2020s). Libraries were made using the immunoSEQ multiplex PCR assay. Entries here come from immuneACCESS through TCRdb and include only in-frame sequences with V and J called. Some clones fail to appear in such tables; in the studies checked, an unresolved V gene covers under half of the shortfall, and the cause of the remainder is unknown. This sample has about 600,000 clones in its table, and almost 97% of those were observed once. Of the sample, 0.057% is held by the ten largest clones. Sequenced sample: naive CD4+ T cells sorted from blood. The label giving this sample's cell subset or site can be read as: CD45RA+ positively selected. These receptors all stem from a woman aged 30 to 39 in good health.

V and J are TRBV6-1 and TRBJ2-1; 11 positions agree with TRBD1. The CDR3 has 15 amino acids. The germline V gene has CDR1 MNHNS and CDR2 SASEGT. The ends lost 2 bases at V and 7 bases at J; junction bases unmatched: 4. The CDR3 nucleotides are TGTGCCAGCAGTGAATACGGGACAGGGGGGAATGAGCAGTTCTTC. Translated: CASSEYGTGGNEQFF.

V gene TRBV5-6 combines with J gene TRBJ2-5, with a weak D call TRBD1 (5 bases). Germline-derived CDR1 and CDR2 are SGHDT and YYEEEE. This CDR3 is 15 amino acids long. V gave up 3 bases and J gave up 4 bases, with 16 bases separating them. The CDR3 reads CASSYGAAKRETQYF. CDR3 in DNA: TGTGCCAGCAGCTATGGGGCAGCCAAGCGAGAGACCCAGTACTTC.

The CDR3, as DNA: TGTGCCAGCAGAGGGACAGGGGGATACACCATATATTTT. As protein: CASRGTGGYTIYF. The V and J genes are TRBV6-1 and TRBJ1-3, with 11 bases matching TRBD1. Germline values: CDR1 MNHNS, CDR2 SASEGT. The length of the CDR3 is 13 residues. V lost 6 bases and J lost 8; bases outside the gene matches: 3.

The genes are TRBV7-9 and TRBJ2-7, with D maybe TRBD1 (6 bases). CDR3 length: 18 residues. Germline values: CDR1 SEHNR, CDR2 FQNEAQ (reference sequence). Trimming removed 4 bases from V and 3 bases from J, with 25 bases in between. CDR3 DNA: TGTGCCAGCAGCTCTACCCGAAACAGGAAGGGGACATACTACGAGCAGTACTTC. This gives the protein CASSSTRNRKGTYYEQYF.

The chain combines TRBV28 with TRBJ2-1; 14 bases are shared with TRBD2. Per the germline V gene, CDR1 is MDHEN and CDR2 is SYDVKM. V was clipped by 5 bases and J by 10 bases; unmatched bases: 16. This CDR3 region has 18 residues. DNA of the CDR3: TGTGCCAGCAGTCCTATATCCGGGACTAGCGGGAGAAAGCCCGAGCAGTTCTTC. Translated: CASSPISGTSGRKPEQFF.

The genes are TRBV28 and TRBJ2-5; 8 bases are shared with TRBD1. The end of the DNA fits TRBJ2-7 better, so the J call may be wrong. The CDR3 has 17 residues. Germline lookup yields CDR1 MDHEN and CDR2 SYDVKM. DNA for the CDR3: TGTGCCAGCAGTTTCTCCCCGGACAGGGCCAGAACCTACGAGCAGTACTTC. The encoded protein is CASSFSPDRARTYEQYF.

V gene TRBV10-3 combines with J gene TRBJ1-2, with a possible D match to TRBD1 (5 bases). Between the trimmed V and J ends, which lost 5 bases and 8 bases, there was a span of 9 bases. The CDR3 loop spans 11 amino acids. CDR1 and CDR2 (germline): ENHRY, SYGVKD. The CDR3 sequence: CAISRGEGYTF. The CDR3 coding sequence is TGTGCCATCAGTCGGGGGGAGGGCTACACCTTC.

This chain connects TRBV9 to TRBJ2-3; 8 nucleotides match TRBD1. The CDR3 spans 16 residues. CDR1 SGDLS and CDR2 YYNGEE come from the germline V gene. The V gene end was trimmed by 4 bases and the J gene end by 4 bases; junction bases not matched to a gene: 11. The DNA for the CDR3 is TGTGCCAGCAGCCCAAGGGGCAGGGGGCACCCAGATACGCAGTATTTT. Translation: CASSPRGRGHPDTQYF.

In the case of this clone: The identical CDR3 is also encoded by other nucleotide sequences in the sample. The chain joins TRBV6-6 to TRBJ1-1, with unresolved D. The CDR3 length is 13 residues. Germline-derived CDR1 and CDR2 are MNHNY and SVGAGI (reference sequence). Trimming left V 2 bases short and J 1 base short, with 5 bases between. The CDR3 reads CASSYSTNTEAFF. The CDR3 DNA reads TGTGCCAGCAGTTACAGTACGAACACTGAAGCTTTCTTT.

For the CDR3, the DNA is TGTGCCAGTAGTGGGAACAGGGGGCTGGGAAGCAATCAGCCCCAGCATTTT. It translates to CASSGNRGLGSNQPQHF. The rearrangement joins TRBV19 to TRBJ1-5; TRBD1 aligns across 9 bases. The length of the CDR3 is 17 residues. Germline values: CDR1 LNHDA, CDR2 SQIVND (reference sequence). The ends lost 5 bases at V and 1 base at J; junction bases unmatched: 9.

The rearrangement links TRBV5-1 to TRBJ2-7; a weak D match, TRBD1 (6 bases). The CDR3 is made up of 13 amino acids. Trimming took 0 bases from V and 2 from J, leaving 6 bases between them. Germline CDR1 SGHRS, CDR2 YFSETQ. The CDR3 coding sequence is TGCGCCAGCAGCTTGGACAGGGCCTACGAGCAGTACTTC. This translates into CASSLDRAYEQYF.

V and J are TRBV5-1 and TRBJ2-1; TRBD1 is a possible D gene (7 bases). CDR1 and CDR2 (germline): SGHRS, YFSETQ. The CDR3 spans 15 residues. Between the trimmed V and J ends, which lost 1 base and 8 bases, there was a span of 16 bases. The CDR3 sequence is CASSLSDREVDEQFF. Here the CDR3 DNA reads TGCGCCAGCAGCTTGAGTGACAGGGAGGTCGATGAGCAGTTCTTC.

The rearrangement joins TRBV28 to TRBJ1-2, with a possible D match to TRBD1 (5 bases). Germline V lookup: CDR1 MDHEN, CDR2 SYDVKM. The CDR3 is 16 residues long. Deletions cut 3 bases from V and 4 bases from J, with 18 bases between. The CDR3 is CASSLGQGVLVYGYTF. CDR3 DNA sequence: TGTGCCAGCAGTTTGGGGCAGGGCGTTCTGGTCTATGGCTACACCTTC.

As DNA, the CDR3 is TGTGCCAGCAGCAAAGCACAAAGGACGATATCAGAGACCCAGTACTTC. Translated, it gives CASSKAQRTISETQYF. The rearrangement joins TRBV27 to TRBJ2-5; no clear D. CDR3 size: 16 residues. Germline V gene sequence: CDR1 MNHEY, CDR2 SMNVEV (reference sequence). V was cut by 6 bases and J by 4 bases, with 21 bases left in between.

V and J are TRBV6-5 and TRBJ1-4; no definite D call. Trimming shortened V by 0 bases and J by 10 bases, and 15 bases separated the two germline ends. CDR1 and CDR2 from the germline V gene are MNHEY and SVGAGI. This CDR3 has 15 amino acids. Written as DNA, the CDR3 is TGTGCCAGCAGTTACTCGGGCAACTCAGACGGAAAACTGTTTTTT. This sequence encodes CASSYSGNSDGKLFF.

This chain links TRBV11-2 with TRBJ2-5; no clear D gene. This CDR3 contains 15 residues. V was cut by 2 bases and J by 2 bases, with 12 bases left in between. Germline CDR1 reads SGHAT; CDR2 reads FQNNGV. CDR3 residues: CASSLYQDTQETQYF. The CDR3 DNA sequence: TGTGCCAGCAGCTTATATCAAGACACACAAGAGACCCAGTACTTC.

The CDR3 sequence is CASMDRPQGLAEAFF. For the CDR3, the DNA is TGTGCCAGCATGGACCGCCCCCAGGGTTTGGCTGAAGCTTTCTTT. The chain links TRBV27 to TRBJ1-1; possible D gene TRBD1, 5 bases. Germline lookup yields CDR1 MNHEY and CDR2 SMNVEV (reference sequence). CDR3 size: 15 residues. The V gene lost 7 bases and the J gene lost 6 bases, with 21 bases spanning the gap.

The genes are TRBV2 and TRBJ2-6; no firm D call. Germline V gene lookup returns CDR1 SNHLY and CDR2 FYNNEI. This CDR3 contains 14 residues. Trimming removed 4 bases from V and 4 bases from J, with 8 bases in between. The CDR3 loop is CASSGSPGANVLTF. The CDR3 coding sequence is TGTGCCAGCAGTGGTAGTCCCGGGGCCAACGTCCTGACTTTC. The whole variable domain, remainder taken from reference TRBV2 and TRBJ2-6, is EPEVTQTPSHQVTQMGQEVILRCVPISNHLYFYWYRQILGQKVEFLVSFYNNEISEKSEIFDDQFSVERPDGSNFTLKIRSTKLEDSAMYFCASSGSPGANVLTFGAGSRLTVL.

The chain couples TRBV6-5 to TRBJ1-2; D remains unclear. V lost 10 bases and J 3 bases, leaving 12 bases between the germline ends. The CDR3 runs 12 residues. Per germline, CDR1 MNHEY and CDR2 SVGAGI. The CDR3 loop reads CATSWGDYGYTF. The CDR3 DNA reads TGTGCCACCTCGTGGGGAGACTATGGCTACACCTTC.

Details on this clone: The sample carries other DNA sequences with the same CDR3. The chain employs TRBV20-1 and TRBJ2-3; D not certain. The ends were cut back, 5 bases at V and 2 bases at J, with 2 bases in the middle. CDR3 length: 10 amino acids. Germline V gene lookup returns CDR1 DFQATT and CDR2 SNEGSKA (reference sequence). CDR3: CSAHTDTQYF. CDR3 in DNA: TGCAGTGCTCACACAGATACGCAGTATTTT.